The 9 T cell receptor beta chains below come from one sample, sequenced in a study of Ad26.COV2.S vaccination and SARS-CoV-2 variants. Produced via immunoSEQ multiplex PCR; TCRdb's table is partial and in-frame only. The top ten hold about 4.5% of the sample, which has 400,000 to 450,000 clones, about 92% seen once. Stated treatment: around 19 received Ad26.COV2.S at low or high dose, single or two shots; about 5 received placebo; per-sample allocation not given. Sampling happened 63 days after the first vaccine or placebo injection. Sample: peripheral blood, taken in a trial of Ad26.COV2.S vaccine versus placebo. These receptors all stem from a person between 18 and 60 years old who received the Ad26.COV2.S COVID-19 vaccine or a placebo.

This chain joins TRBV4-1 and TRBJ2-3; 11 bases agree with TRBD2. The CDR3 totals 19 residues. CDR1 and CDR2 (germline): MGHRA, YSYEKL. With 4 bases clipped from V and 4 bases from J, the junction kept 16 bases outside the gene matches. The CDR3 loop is CASSLSGGGTSGSSDTQYF. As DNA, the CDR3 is TGCGCCAGCAGCCTTAGCGGCGGCGGAACTAGCGGGAGCTCAGATACGCAGTATTTT.

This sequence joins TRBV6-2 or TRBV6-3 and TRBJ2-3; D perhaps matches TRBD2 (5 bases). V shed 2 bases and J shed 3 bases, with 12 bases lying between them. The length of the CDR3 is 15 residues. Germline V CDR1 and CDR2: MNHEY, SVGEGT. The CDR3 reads CASSYVEGETDTQYF. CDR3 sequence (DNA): TGTGCCAGCAGTTACGTCGAGGGCGAAACAGATACGCAGTATTTT.

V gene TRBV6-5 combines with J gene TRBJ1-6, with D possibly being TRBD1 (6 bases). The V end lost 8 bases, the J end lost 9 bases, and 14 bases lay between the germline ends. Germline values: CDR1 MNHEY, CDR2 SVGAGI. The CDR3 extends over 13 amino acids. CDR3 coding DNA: TGTGCCAGCCAAACAGGGTTGGGTTCACCCCTCCACTTT. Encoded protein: CASQTGLGSPLHF.

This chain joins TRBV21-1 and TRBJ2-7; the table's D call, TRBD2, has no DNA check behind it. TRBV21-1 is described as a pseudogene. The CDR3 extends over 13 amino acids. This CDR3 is CASSKPGSYEQYF. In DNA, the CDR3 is TGTGCCAGCAGCAAACCGGGTTCCTACGAGCAGTACTTC.

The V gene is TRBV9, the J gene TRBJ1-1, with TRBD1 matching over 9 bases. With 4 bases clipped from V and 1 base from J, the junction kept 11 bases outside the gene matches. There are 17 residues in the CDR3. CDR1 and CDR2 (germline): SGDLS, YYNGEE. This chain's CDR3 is CASSPHRGPDRNTEAFF. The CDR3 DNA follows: TGTGCCAGCAGCCCGCACAGGGGGCCCGATAGGAACACTGAAGCTTTCTTT.

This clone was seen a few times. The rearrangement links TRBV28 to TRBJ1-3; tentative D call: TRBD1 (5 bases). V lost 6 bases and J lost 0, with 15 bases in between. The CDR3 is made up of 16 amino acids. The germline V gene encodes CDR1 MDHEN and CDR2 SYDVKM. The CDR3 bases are TGTGCCAGCAGCCAGGGACGTCTCGACTCTGGAAACACCATATATTTT. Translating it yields CASSQGRLDSGNTIYF.

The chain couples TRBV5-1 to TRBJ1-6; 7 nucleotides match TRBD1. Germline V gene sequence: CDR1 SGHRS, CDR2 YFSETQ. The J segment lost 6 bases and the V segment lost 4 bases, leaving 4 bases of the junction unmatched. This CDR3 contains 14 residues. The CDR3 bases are TGCGCCAGCAGCCCCGGACAGGTTAATTCACCCCTCCACTTT. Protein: CASSPGQVNSPLHF.

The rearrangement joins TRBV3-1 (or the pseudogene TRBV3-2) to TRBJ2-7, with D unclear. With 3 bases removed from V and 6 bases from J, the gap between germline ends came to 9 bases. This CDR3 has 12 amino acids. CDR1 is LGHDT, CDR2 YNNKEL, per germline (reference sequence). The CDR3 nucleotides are TGTGCCAGCAGCCACGGCACGATCGAGCAGTACTTC. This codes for CASSHGTIEQYF.

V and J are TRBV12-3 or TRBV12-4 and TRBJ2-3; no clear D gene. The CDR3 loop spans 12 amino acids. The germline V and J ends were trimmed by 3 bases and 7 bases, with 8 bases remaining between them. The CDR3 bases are TGTGCCAGCAGTTTTTCCGGAAATACGCAGTATTTT. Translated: CASSFSGNTQYF.